Included here is one T cell receptor beta chain sequence, with context. Its antigen is currently unknown. Other nucleotide sequences in the sample specify the same CDR3. These data are taken from a study of shared clonotypes between healthy human individuals. Findings and caveats of the study: Non-shared clonotypes had lower generation probabilities than those shared by all four donors. An expected dependence of interdonor clonotype sharing on sequencing depth was noted. Generally, estimated richness proved larger in naive subsets than it did in memory subsets.

V shed 4 bases and J 4 bases; nucleotides not matched to a gene: 3. Germline loops: CDR1 LGHNA, CDR2 YSLEER. This CDR3 is 15 amino acids long. It was about 210 ng DNA, about 30,000 T cell genomes, that sorted-subset replicate PCRs used. Clones were read by immunoSEQ multiplex PCR, and TCRdb kept only the in-frame ones, dropping some. The sample shows around 940,000 clones, 76% of them seen only once. This sequence joins TRBV4-3 and TRBJ2-3, with TRBD2 matching over 12 bases. This TCR was recovered from a man aged 18 to 29 in good health. Material: memory CD4+ T cells sorted from blood. Stated subset: CD45RA-negative fraction. CDR3 sequence (DNA): TGCGCCAGCAGCCGACTAGCGGGAGTACCAGATACGCAGTATTTT. It specifies CASSRLAGVPDTQYF.